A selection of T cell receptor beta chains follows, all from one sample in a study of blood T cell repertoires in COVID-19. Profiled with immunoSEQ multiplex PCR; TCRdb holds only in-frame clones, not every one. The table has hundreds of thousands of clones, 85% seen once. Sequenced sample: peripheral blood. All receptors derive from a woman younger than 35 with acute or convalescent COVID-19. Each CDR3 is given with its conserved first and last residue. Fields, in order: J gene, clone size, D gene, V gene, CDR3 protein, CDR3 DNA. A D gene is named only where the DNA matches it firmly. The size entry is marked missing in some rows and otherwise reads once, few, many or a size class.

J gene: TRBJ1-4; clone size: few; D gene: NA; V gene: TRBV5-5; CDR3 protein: CASSLTGNSNEKLFF; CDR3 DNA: TGTGCCAGCAGCCTCACAGGGAATTCTAATGAAAAACTGTTTTTT
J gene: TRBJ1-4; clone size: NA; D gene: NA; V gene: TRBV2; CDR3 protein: CASRRDSSTKHEKLFF; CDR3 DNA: TGTGCCAGCAGACGGGACTCGTCCACCAAGCATGAAAAACTGTTTTTT
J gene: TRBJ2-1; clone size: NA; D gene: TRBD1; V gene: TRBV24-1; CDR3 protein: CATSDSGTVIHNEQFF; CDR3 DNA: TGTGCCACCAGTGATTCCGGGACAGTGATACACAATGAGCAGTTCTTC
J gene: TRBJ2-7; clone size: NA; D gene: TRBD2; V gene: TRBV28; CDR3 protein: CASSLWGLAGLTYEQYF; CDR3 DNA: TGTGCCAGCAGTTTATGGGGACTAGCGGGCTTAACCTACGAGCAGTACTTC
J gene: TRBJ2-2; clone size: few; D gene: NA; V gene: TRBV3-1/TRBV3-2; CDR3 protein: CASSQGGGRFNTGELFF; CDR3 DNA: TGTGCCAGCAGCCAAGGGGGAGGCAGGTTTAACACCGGGGAGCTGTTTTTT
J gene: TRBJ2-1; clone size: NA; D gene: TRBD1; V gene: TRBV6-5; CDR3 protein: CASSSSRTGYNEQFF; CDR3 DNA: TGTGCCAGCAGTTCATCTAGGACAGGGTACAATGAGCAGTTCTTC
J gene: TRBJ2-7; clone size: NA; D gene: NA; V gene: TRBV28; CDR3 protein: CASSNGYEQYF; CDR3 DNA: TGTGCCAGCAGCAACGGCTACGAGCAGTACTTC
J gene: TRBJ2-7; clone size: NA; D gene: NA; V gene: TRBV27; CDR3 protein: CASSSDRRLREQYF; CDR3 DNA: TGTGCCAGCAGTTCAGACAGGAGGTTACGCGAGCAGTACTTC
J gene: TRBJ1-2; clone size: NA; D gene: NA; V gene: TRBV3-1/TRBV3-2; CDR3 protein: CASSQEEKLNYGYTF; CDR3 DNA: TGTGCCAGCAGCCAAGAGGAGAAGTTGAACTATGGCTACACCTTC
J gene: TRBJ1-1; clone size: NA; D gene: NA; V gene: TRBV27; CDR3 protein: CASSPNPGDTEAFF; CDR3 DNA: TGTGCCAGCAGTCCGAACCCAGGGGATACTGAAGCTTTCTTT
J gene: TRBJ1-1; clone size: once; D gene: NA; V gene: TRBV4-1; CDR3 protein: CASSHQTGKDTEAFF; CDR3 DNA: TGCGCCAGCAGCCATCAAACAGGGAAGGACACTGAAGCTTTCTTT
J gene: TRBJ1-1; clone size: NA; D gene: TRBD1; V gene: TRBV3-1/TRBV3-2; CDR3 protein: CASSLLDREREAFF; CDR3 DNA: TGTGCCAGCAGCCTACTAGACAGGGAAAGGGAAGCTTTCTTT
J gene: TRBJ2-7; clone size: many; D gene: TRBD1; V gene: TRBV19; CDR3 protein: CASSTIAGTGNDEQYF; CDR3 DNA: TGTGCCAGTAGTACCATCGCCGGGACAGGGAACGACGAGCAGTACTTC
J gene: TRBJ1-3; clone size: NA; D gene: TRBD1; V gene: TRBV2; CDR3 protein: CASSHGTGGGNTIYF; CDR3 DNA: TGTGCCAGCAGTCATGGGACAGGGGGTGGAAACACCATATATTTT
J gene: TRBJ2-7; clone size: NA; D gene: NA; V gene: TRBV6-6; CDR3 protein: CASSYSGGGSYEQYF; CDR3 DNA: TGTGCCAGCAGTTACTCGGGAGGGGGGAGTTACGAGCAGTACTTC
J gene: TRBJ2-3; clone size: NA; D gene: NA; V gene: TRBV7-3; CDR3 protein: CASSLLSRTDTQYF; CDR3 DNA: TGTGCCAGCAGCTTATTGAGCCGTACAGATACGCAGTATTTT
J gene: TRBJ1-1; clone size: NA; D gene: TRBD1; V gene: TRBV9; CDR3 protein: CASSVTGVTEAFF; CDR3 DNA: TGTGCCAGCAGCGTCACAGGGGTCACTGAAGCTTTCTTT
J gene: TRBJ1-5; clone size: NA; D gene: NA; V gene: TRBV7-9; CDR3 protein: CASSLVGQPNTYSNQPQHF; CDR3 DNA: TGTGCCAGCAGCTTAGTGGGGCAGCCCAATACTTATAGCAATCAGCCCCAGCATTTT
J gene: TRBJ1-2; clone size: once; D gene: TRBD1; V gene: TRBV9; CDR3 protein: CASSVASQGENYGYTF; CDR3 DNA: TGTGCCAGCAGCGTAGCTAGCCAGGGGGAGAACTATGGCTACACCTTC
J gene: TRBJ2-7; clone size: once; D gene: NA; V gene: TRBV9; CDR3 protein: CASSVGAGRSYEQYF; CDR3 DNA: TGTGCCAGCAGCGTAGGGGCAGGGAGGTCCTACGAGCAGTACTTC
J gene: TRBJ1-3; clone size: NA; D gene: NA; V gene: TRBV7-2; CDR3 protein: CASSSNGATGNTIYF; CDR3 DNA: TGTGCCAGCAGCTCCAATGGGGCGACTGGAAACACCATATATTTT
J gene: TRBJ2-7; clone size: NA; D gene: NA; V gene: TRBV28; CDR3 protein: CASSFYEEDIDEQYF; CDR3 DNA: TGTGCCAGCAGTTTCTACGAAGAGGACATCGACGAGCAGTACTTC
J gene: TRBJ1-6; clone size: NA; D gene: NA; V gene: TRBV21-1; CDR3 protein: CASSKGDRGWDSPLHF; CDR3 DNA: TGTGCCAGCAGCAAAGGGGACAGGGGTTGGGACTCACCCCTCCACTTT
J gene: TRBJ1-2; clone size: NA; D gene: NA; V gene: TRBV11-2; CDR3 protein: CASSFWGGPLYGYTF; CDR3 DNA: TGTGCCAGCAGCTTCTGGGGCGGACCTCTCTATGGCTACACCTTC
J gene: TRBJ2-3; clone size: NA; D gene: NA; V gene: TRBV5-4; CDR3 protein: CASSPPGSDTQYF; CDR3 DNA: TGTGCCAGCAGCCCCCCAGGATCGGATACGCAGTATTTT
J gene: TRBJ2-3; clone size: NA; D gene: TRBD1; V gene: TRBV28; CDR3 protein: CASSRTGWDTQYF; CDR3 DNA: TGTGCCAGCAGTCGGACAGGGTGGGATACGCAGTATTTT
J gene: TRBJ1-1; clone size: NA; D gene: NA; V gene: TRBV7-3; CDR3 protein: CASSQGGAEEAFF; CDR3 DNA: TGTGCCAGCAGCCAAGGGGGGGCTGAAGAAGCTTTCTTT
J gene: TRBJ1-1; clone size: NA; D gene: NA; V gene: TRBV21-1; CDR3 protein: CASSKAGELNTEAFF; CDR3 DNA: TGTGCCAGCAGCAAAGCCGGTGAGTTGAACACTGAAGCTTTCTTT
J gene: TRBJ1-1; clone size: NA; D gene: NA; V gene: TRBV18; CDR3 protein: CASSPQGNTEAFF; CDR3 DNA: TGTGCCAGCTCACCGCAGGGGAACACTGAAGCTTTCTTT
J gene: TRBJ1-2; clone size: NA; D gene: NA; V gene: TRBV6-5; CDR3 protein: CAIQQQITYGYTF; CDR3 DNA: TGTGCCATCCAGCAACAGATTACCTATGGCTACACCTTC
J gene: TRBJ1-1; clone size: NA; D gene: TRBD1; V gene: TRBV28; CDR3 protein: CASNPTGENTEAFF; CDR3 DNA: TGTGCCAGCAACCCGACAGGGGAAAACACTGAAGCTTTCTTT
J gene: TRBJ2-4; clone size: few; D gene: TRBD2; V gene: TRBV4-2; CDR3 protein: CASSQVEAGGAKNIQYF; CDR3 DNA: TGTGCCAGCAGCCAAGTGGAAGCGGGGGGTGCCAAAAACATTCAGTACTTC
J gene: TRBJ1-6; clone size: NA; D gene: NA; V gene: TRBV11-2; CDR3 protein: CASSLQGGSYNSPLHF; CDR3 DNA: TGTGCCAGCAGCTTACAGGGAGGCTCCTATAATTCACCCCTCCACTTT
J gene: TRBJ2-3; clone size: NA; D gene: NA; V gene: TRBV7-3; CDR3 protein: CASSSSGTSIDTQYF; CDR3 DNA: TGTGCCAGCAGCTCGTCCGGGACTTCGATAGATACGCAGTATTTT
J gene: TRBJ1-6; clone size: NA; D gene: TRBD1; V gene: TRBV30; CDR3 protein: CAWSGTAVSSYNSPLHF; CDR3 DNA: TGTGCCTGGAGCGGGACAGCGGTGAGCTCCTATAATTCACCCCTCCACTTT
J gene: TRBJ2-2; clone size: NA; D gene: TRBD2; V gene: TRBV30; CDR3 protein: CAWRDLGLAYPGELFF; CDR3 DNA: TGTGCCTGGAGAGATCTAGGACTAGCTTATCCCGGGGAGCTGTTTTTT
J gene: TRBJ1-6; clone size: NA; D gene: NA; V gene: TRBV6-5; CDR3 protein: CASNGVNSPLHF; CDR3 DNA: TGTGCCAGCAACGGGGTTAATTCACCCCTCCACTTT
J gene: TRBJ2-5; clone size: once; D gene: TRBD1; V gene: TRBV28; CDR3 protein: CASSLGTGAQETQYF; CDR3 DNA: TGTGCCAGCAGTTTGGGGACAGGGGCGCAAGAGACCCAGTACTTC
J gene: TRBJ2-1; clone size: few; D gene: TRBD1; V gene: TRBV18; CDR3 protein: CASSSAGTGGYNEQFF; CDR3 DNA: TGTGCCAGCTCATCGGCCGGGACAGGGGGGTACAATGAGCAGTTCTTC
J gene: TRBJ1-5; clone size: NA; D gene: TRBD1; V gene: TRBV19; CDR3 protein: CASSPTGAQPQHF; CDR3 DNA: TGTGCCAGTAGTCCAACAGGGGCTCAGCCCCAGCATTTT
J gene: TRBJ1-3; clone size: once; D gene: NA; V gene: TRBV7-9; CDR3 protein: CASSLVTERRNTIYF; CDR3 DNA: TGTGCCAGCAGCTTAGTAACGGAGCGAAGAAACACCATATATTTT
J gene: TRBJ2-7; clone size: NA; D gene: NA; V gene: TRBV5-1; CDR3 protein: CASSLGQSYEQYF; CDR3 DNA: TGCGCCAGCAGCTTGGGACAGTCCTACGAGCAGTACTTC
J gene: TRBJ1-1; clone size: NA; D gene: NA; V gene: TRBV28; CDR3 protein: CASNGGRLTEAFF; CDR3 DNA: TGTGCCAGCAACGGGGGGAGGCTCACTGAAGCTTTCTTT
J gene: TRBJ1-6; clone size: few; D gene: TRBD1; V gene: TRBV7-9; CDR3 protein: CASSADREYNSPLHF; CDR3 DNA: TGTGCCAGCAGCGCCGACAGGGAATATAATTCACCCCTCCACTTT
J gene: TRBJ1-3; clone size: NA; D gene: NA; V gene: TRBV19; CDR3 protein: CASSLQGLGNTIYF; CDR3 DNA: TGTGCCAGTAGTCTTCAGGGGCTGGGAAACACCATATATTTT
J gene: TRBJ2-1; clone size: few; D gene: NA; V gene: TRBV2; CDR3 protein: CAIATRRDSYNEQFF; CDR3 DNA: TGTGCCATAGCGACCCGGAGGGACTCCTACAATGAGCAGTTCTTC
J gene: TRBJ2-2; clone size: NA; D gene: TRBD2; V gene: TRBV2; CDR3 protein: CASRGGLAPNTGELFF; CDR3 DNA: TGTGCCAGCAGGGGGGGACTAGCGCCGAACACCGGGGAGCTGTTTTTT
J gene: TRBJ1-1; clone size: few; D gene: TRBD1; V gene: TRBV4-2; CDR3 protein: CASSQGDRYTEAFF; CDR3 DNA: TGTGCCAGCAGCCAAGGGGACAGATACACTGAAGCTTTCTTT
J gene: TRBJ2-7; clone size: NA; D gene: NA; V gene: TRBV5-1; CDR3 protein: CASQTDSNSYEQYF; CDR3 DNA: TGCGCCAGCCAGACCGACAGTAACTCCTACGAGCAGTACTTC
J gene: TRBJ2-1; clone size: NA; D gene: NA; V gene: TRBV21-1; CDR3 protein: CASSHADNQLGGGPHEQFF; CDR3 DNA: TGTGCCAGCAGCCACGCTGACAACCAGCTAGGGGGAGGGCCTCATGAGCAGTTCTTC
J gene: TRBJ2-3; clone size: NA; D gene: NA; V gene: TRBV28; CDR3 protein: CASSERQKKRDTQYF; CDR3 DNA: TGTGCCAGCAGCGAGCGCCAGAAAAAAAGGGATACGCAGTATTTT
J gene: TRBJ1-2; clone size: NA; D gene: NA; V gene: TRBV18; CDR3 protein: CASSPVEANYGYTF; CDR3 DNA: TGTGCCAGCTCACCAGTAGAAGCTAACTATGGCTACACCTTC
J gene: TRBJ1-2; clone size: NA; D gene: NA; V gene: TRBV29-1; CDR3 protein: CSVEVPGGDGYGYTF; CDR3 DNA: TGCAGCGTTGAAGTTCCGGGCGGGGATGGGTATGGCTACACCTTC
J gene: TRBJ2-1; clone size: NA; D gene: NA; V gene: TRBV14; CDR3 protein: CASSDSTYNEQFF; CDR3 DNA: TGTGCCAGCAGCGACAGTACCTACAATGAGCAGTTCTTC
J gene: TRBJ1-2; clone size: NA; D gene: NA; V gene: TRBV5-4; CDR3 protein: CASRSGGGYGYTF; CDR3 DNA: TGTGCCAGTCGAAGTGGGGGCGGCTATGGCTACACCTTC
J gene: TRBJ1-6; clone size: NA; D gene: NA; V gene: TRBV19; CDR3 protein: CASSARVPNSPLHF; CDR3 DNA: TGTGCCAGCTCAGCGAGGGTCCCCAATTCACCCCTCCACTTT
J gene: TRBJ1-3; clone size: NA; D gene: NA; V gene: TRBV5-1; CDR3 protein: CASSSGGSGNTIYF; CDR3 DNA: TGCGCCAGCAGTTCAGGTGGCTCTGGAAACACCATATATTTT
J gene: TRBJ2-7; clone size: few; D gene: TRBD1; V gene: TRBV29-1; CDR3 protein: CSVTGDRGGVGAADEQYF; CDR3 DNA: TGCAGCGTTACCGGGGACAGGGGTGGTGTCGGGGCCGCGGACGAGCAGTACTTC
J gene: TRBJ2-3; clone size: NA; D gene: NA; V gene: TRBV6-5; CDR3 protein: CASSVLSTDTQYF; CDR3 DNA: TGTGCCAGCAGCGTCCTTAGCACAGATACGCAGTATTTT
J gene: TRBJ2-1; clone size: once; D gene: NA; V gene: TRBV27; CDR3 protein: CASSLSVPDSLLNNEQFF; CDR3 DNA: TGTGCCAGCAGTTTAAGCGTCCCGGACTCGCTATTAAACAATGAGCAGTTCTTC